The 15 T cell receptor beta chains in this list originate from one sample, sequenced in a study of cytomegalovirus exposure and HLA in healthy donors. It was with 60 Vbeta and 13 Jbeta primers that the PCR ran. Here immunoSEQ multiplex PCR was the method, and the copy in TCRdb shows in-frame clones only, minus some. The profile shows about 140,000 clones, about 80% of them singletons. Material for sequencing was PBMCs. Source of these receptors: a man aged 25 to 45 in good health and CMV-seropositive.

This clone is a singleton in its sample. The chain combines TRBV19 with TRBJ2-3; 7 bases line up with TRBD2. The CDR3 loop spans 15 amino acids. V was clipped by 7 bases and J by 4 bases; unmatched bases: 11. Germline V lookup: CDR1 LNHDA, CDR2 SQIVND (reference sequence). The CDR3 DNA follows: TGTGCCAGTATTGGAGGGAGGGGCCCCCCAGATACGCAGTATTTT. It codes for CASIGGRGPPDTQYF.

The chain uses TRBV12-5 and TRBJ2-2; D remains unclear. The CDR3 length is 13 residues. Germline lookup yields CDR1 LGHNT and CDR2 FRNRAP. V lost 6 bases and J lost 4, with 9 bases in between. The CDR3 protein is CASGPSGTGELFF. The CDR3 DNA follows: TGTGCTAGTGGGCCCTCAGGCACCGGGGAGCTGTTTTTT. Using reference TRBV12-5 and TRBJ2-2 for the parts outside the CDR3, the full variable domain is DARVTQTPRHKVTEMGQEVTMRCQPILGHNTVFWYRQTMMQGLELLAYFRNRAPLDDSGMPKDRFSAEMPDATLATLKIQPSEPRDSAVYFCASGPSGTGELFFGEGSRLTVL.

This chain uses TRBV28 with TRBJ1-2, with 9 bases identical to TRBD1. The V and J ends lost 1 base and 0 bases, in that order; junction bases with no gene match: 6. The germline V gene encodes CDR1 MDHEN and CDR2 SYDVKM. This CDR3 has 17 residues. CDR3 nucleotides: TGTGCCAGCAGTTTATACACAGGGGGCCCCTCTAACTATGGCTACACCTTC. Translated, it gives CASSLYTGGPSNYGYTF.

This clone was recorded once. The chain couples TRBV7-2 to TRBJ1-4; 12 nucleotides line up with TRBD1. The CDR3 runs to 15 residues. The V gene's germline CDR1 is SGHTA and CDR2 FQGNSA. V was clipped by 5 bases and J by 7 bases; unmatched bases: 5. The CDR3 here is CASSPVGQGAEKLFF. In DNA form, the CDR3 reads TGTGCCAGCAGCCCAGTGGGACAGGGGGCTGAAAAACTGTTTTTT.

The rearrangement joins TRBV5-6 to TRBJ1-1; D remains unclear. Trimming took 0 bases from V and 0 from J, leaving 6 bases between them. In germline, CDR1 is SGHDT, CDR2 YYEEEE. The CDR3 is 14 amino acids. CDR3 sequence: CASSLDPVNTEAFF. DNA of the CDR3: TGTGCCAGCAGCTTGGACCCGGTGAACACTGAAGCTTTCTTT.

The chain couples TRBV5-1 to TRBJ2-7, with 12 bases fitting TRBD2. CDR1 is SGHRS, CDR2 YFSETQ, per germline. The CDR3 length is 17 residues. V lost 2 bases and J lost 3; bases outside the gene matches: 9. The CDR3 DNA sequence: TGCGCCAGCAGCTTACCCAGCCTAGCGGGGGGGGTCTACGAGCAGTACTTC. It yields the protein CASSLPSLAGGVYEQYF.

CDR3 sequence reads: CASSTLRERTDTQYF. Written as DNA, the CDR3 is TGTGCCAGTAGTACCCTGCGGGAACGCACAGATACGCAGTATTTT. V and J are TRBV19 and TRBJ2-3, with D perhaps TRBD2 (6 bases). Germline CDR1 LNHDA, CDR2 SQIVND (reference sequence). Trimming shortened V by 4 bases and J by 1 base, and 12 bases separated the two germline ends. The CDR3 is 15 residues long.

The chain recombines TRBV6-1 with TRBJ1-4; 7 nucleotides align to TRBD1. Germline V gene sequence: CDR1 MNHNS, CDR2 SASEGT. Trimming took 6 bases from V and 2 from J; bases not matched to a gene: 6. The CDR3 covers 15 residues. The CDR3 here is CASRRQGGTNEKLFF. Written as DNA, the CDR3 is TGTGCCAGCAGGAGACAGGGAGGTACTAATGAAAAACTGTTTTTT.

The V call is TRBV28, the J call TRBJ2-1, with TRBD1 matching over 7 bases. V lost 4 bases and J lost 5; bases outside the gene matches: 8. The CDR3 has 15 residues. Germline CDR1 and CDR2: MDHEN and SYDVKM. CDR3 DNA: TGTGCCAGCAGTTCGGGACAGTGGGTAAACAATGAGCAGTTCTTC. It specifies CASSSGQWVNNEQFF.

This clone showed up just a few times. This chain links TRBV18 with TRBJ1-1; TRBD1 aligns across 9 bases. The CDR3 has 14 residues. Germline loops: CDR1 KGHSH, CDR2 LQKENI. V dropped 5 bases and J dropped 5; count of bases not matched to a gene: 6. The CDR3 bases are TGTGCCAGCTCAGTTGACAGGGGGGTAACTGAAGCTTTCTTT. Amino acids: CASSVDRGVTEAFF.

This clone occurred once. The chain combines TRBV18 with TRBJ2-3; tentatively, D is TRBD1 (6 bases). V lost 3 bases and J lost 3, with 10 bases in between. This CDR3 contains 14 residues. In germline, CDR1 is KGHSH, CDR2 LQKENI. CDR3 sequence: CASSPDRLTDTQYF. CDR3 bases: TGTGCCAGCTCACCCGACAGGTTGACAGATACGCAGTATTTT. Variable domain in full (rest from reference TRBV18 and TRBJ2-3): NAGVMQNPRHLVRRRGQEARLRCSPMKGHSHVYWYRQLPEEGLKFMVYLQKENIIDESGMPKERFSAEFPKEGPSILRIQQVVRGDSAAYFCASSPDRLTDTQYFGPGTRLTVL.

The chain uses TRBV7-2 and TRBJ1-1, with D hard to call. Trimming took 4 bases from V and 1 from J, leaving 7 bases between them. The CDR3 contains 13 residues. The germline V gene encodes CDR1 SGHTA and CDR2 FQGNSA. The DNA for the CDR3 is TGTGCCAGCAGCTCGGGTCCGAACACTGAAGCTTTCTTT. It is translated as CASSSGPNTEAFF.

The CDR3 nucleotides read TGTGCCAGCAGCTTAGGCCAGGGGCGCACAGATACGCAGTATTTT. Translating it yields CASSLGQGRTDTQYF. The V call is TRBV13, the J call TRBJ2-3, with D possibly matching TRBD1 (6 bases). Germline CDR1 reads PRHDT; CDR2 reads FYEKMQ (reference sequence). The CDR3 contains 15 residues. V was pared by 0 bases and J by 1 base, with 8 bases between.

This chain joins TRBV28 and TRBJ1-2; D ambiguous. Per germline, CDR1 MDHEN and CDR2 SYDVKM. The CDR3 totals 13 residues. V lost 6 bases, J lost 4 bases, and 12 bases lay in between. The CDR3 DNA reads as TGTGCCAGCAGCCTTGTTACGAGCTATGGCTACACCTTC. Translated: CASSLVTSYGYTF.

The rearrangement uses TRBV4-1 and TRBJ2-5; 14 bases match TRBD2. The CDR3 runs to 17 residues. J lost 2 bases, V lost 3 bases, and 5 bases had no gene match. Germline lookup yields CDR1 MGHRA and CDR2 YSYEKL. CDR3: CASSQLTSGGAQETQYF. CDR3 DNA: TGCGCCAGCAGCCAGTTGACTAGCGGGGGGGCACAAGAGACCCAGTACTTC.